The clone carrying this T cell receptor beta chain was counted a few times. Its specificity is unknown. This CDR3 has 14 residues. J was trimmed by 15 bases and V by 5 bases; bases with no gene match: 14. CDR1 and CDR2 (germline): SNHLY, FYNNEI. This record belongs to a study of blood T cells in healthy people across ages. Findings and caveats of the study: Diversity estimates drawn from one million T cells were deemed underestimates.

The individuals who served as donors were healthy Caucasians living in Russia, aged roughly 6 to 90. Then a second PCR, running roughly 6 to 12 cycles, was carried out with a sample-barcoded 5' primer and a J-beta primer mix. TCRdb ran MiXCR on the 5' RACE reads and lists one entry per CDR3 protein. The table lists about 1,400,000 distinct CDR3 sequences, about 40% of them singletons. This sequence joins TRBV2 and TRBJ2-1; 9 positions match TRBD2. This receptor was obtained from a woman between 18 and 29 years old in good health. Material: blood. CDR3 sequence (DNA): TGTGCCAGCAGTATCCGGGGGATAGCGGGAGCGGGGTTCTTC. Its translation is CASSIRGIAGAGFF.